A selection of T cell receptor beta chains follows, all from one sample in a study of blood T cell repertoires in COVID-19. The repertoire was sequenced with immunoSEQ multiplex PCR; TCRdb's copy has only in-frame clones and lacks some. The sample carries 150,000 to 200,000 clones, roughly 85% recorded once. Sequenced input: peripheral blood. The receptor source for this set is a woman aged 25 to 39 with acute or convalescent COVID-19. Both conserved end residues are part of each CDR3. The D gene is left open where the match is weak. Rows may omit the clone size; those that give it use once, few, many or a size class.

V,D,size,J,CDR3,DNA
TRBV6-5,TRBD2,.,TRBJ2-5,CASSTGGVQETQYF,TGTGCCAGCAGTACCGGGGGGGTTCAAGAGACCCAGTACTTC
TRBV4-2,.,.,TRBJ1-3,CASSQDQAGLTGNTIYF,TGTGCCAGCAGCCAAGATCAGGCAGGCCTAACTGGAAACACCATATATTTT
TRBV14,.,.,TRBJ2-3,CASSPSGPALTDTQYF,TGTGCCAGCAGCCCCAGCGGGCCCGCCCTCACAGATACGCAGTATTTT
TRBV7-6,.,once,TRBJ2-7,CASSPGFRDYEQYF,TGTGCCAGCAGCCCGGGTTTCCGGGACTACGAGCAGTACTTC
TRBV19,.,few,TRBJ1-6,CASTRRMAPNSPLHF,TGTGCCAGTACAAGGCGGATGGCCCCAAATTCACCCCTCCACTTT
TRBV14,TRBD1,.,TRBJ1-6,CASSQGRTGVFRSPLHF,TGTGCCAGCAGCCAAGGGAGGACAGGGGTATTTCGGTCACCCCTCCACTTT
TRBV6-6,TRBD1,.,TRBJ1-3,CASLDRVTNTIYF,TGTGCCAGCTTAGACAGGGTCACGAACACCATATATTTT
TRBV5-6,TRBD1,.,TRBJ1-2,CASSQYRGNYGYTF,TGTGCCAGCAGCCAATACAGGGGAAACTATGGCTACACCTTC
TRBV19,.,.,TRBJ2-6,CASSRQDGVSSGANVLTF,TGTGCCAGTAGTAGACAGGACGGCGTGAGCTCTGGGGCCAACGTCCTGACTTTC
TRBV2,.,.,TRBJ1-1,CASTEGPMAFF,TGTGCCAGCACCGAGGGCCCGATGGCTTTCTTT
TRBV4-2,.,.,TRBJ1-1,CASSQDLRRNTEAFF,TGTGCCAGCAGCCAAGATTTGCGTAGGAACACTGAAGCTTTCTTT
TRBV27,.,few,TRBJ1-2,CASSALQGIYGYTF,TGTGCCAGCAGTGCCCTACAGGGAATCTATGGCTACACCTTC
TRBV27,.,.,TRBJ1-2,CASSSARGIYTF,TGTGCCAGCAGTTCCGCAAGGGGGATCTACACCTTC
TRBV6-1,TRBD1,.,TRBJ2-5,CASSEGGQRYETQYF,TGTGCCAGCAGTGAAGGGGGACAGAGGTATGAGACCCAGTACTTC
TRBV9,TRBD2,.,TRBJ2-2,CASSLTGGNTGELFF,TGTGCCAGCAGCCTCACGGGGGGAAACACCGGGGAGCTGTTTTTT
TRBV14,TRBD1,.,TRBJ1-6,CASSQKGQKNSPLHF,TGTGCCAGCAGTCAGAAGGGACAGAAAAATTCACCCCTCCACTTT
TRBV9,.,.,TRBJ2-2,CASSGHSTTGSFGELFF,TGTGCCAGCAGCGGTCACTCCACTACAGGGAGTTTCGGGGAGCTGTTTTTT
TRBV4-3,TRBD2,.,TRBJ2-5,CASSPWASSGETQYF,TGCGCCAGCAGCCCCTGGGCGTCTAGCGGAGAGACCCAGTACTTC
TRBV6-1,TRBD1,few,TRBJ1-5,CASSEAGQVHQPQHF,TGTGCCAGCAGTGAAGCCGGACAGGTACATCAGCCCCAGCATTTT
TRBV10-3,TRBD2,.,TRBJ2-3,CAILRTAGEGDTQYF,TGTGCCATCTTAAGAACAGCGGGAGAGGGAGATACGCAGTATTTT
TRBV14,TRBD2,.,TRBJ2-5,CASSRTSGSGETQYF,TGTGCCAGCAGCCGTACTAGCGGGAGCGGCGAGACCCAGTACTTC
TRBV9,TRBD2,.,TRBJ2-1,CASSPEIGLAQNEQFF,TGTGCCAGCAGCCCAGAAATTGGACTAGCCCAAAATGAGCAGTTCTTC
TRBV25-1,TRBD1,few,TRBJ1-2,CASSGLTGAMGYTF,TGTGCCAGCAGTGGTTTGACAGGGGCGATGGGCTACACCTTC
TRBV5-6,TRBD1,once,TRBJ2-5,CASSLGVTGGVETQYF,TGTGCCAGCAGCTTGGGAGTTACAGGGGGCGTCGAGACCCAGTACTTC
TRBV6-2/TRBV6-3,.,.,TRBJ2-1,CASSFARGGFYEQFF,TGTGCCAGCAGTTTCGCCCGGGGTGGATTCTATGAGCAGTTCTTC
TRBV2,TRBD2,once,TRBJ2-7,CAIPGREGSEQYF,TGTGCCATACCGGGGCGGGAGGGTTCCGAGCAGTACTTC
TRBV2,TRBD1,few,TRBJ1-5,CASRTGVKQPQHF,TGTGCCAGCAGGACAGGGGTTAAACAGCCCCAGCATTTT
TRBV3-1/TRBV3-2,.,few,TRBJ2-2,CASGGLFNTGELFF,TGTGCCAGCGGGGGCCTTTTTAACACCGGGGAGCTGTTTTTT
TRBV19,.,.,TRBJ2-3,CASRSGGTDTQYF,TGTGCCAGTAGATCGGGGGGCACAGATACGCAGTATTTT
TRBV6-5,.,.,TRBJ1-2,CASAGLGYGYTF,TGTGCCAGCGCAGGCCTGGGCTATGGCTACACCTTC
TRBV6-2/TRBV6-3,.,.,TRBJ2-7,CASCRDSRSYEQYF,TGTGCCAGCTGCCGGGACTCTCGCTCCTACGAGCAGTACTTC
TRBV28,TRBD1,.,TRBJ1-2,CASSSTGDSSGYGYTF,TGTGCCAGCAGTTCCACTGGGGACAGTTCTGGGTATGGCTACACCTTC
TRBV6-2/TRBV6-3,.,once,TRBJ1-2,CASSYRLPAGNDGYTF,TGTGCCAGCAGTTACCGGCTACCCGCGGGTAATGATGGCTACACCTTC
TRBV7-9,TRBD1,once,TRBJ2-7,CASSFPGGEQYF,TGTGCCAGCAGCTTCCCAGGGGGAGAGCAGTACTTC
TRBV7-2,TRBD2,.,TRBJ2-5,CASSLRGGGETQYF,TGTGCCAGCAGCCTACGGGGGGGCGGGGAGACCCAGTACTTC
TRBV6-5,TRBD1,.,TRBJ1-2,CASSYSQDRPYTF,TGTGCCAGCAGTTACTCGCAGGACAGGCCCTACACCTTC
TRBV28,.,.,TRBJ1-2,CASSLNRVDYGYTF,TGTGCCAGCAGTTTAAATCGAGTGGACTATGGCTACACCTTC
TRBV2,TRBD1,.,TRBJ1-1,CASSGSGDRPMNTEAFF,TGTGCCAGCAGTGGGTCGGGGGACAGGCCGATGAACACTGAAGCTTTCTTT
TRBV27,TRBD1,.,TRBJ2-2,CASRYLGQGFSTGELFF,TGTGCCAGCCGATATTTAGGACAGGGCTTCAGCACCGGGGAGCTGTTTTTT
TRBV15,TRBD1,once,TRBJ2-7,CATSRGQGTGEQYF,TGTGCCACCAGCAGGGGACAGGGAACCGGCGAGCAGTACTTC
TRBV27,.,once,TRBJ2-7,CASSPTRIHEQYF,TGTGCCAGCAGTCCGACTCGAATCCACGAGCAGTACTTC
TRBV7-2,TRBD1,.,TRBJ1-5,CASSLGGTVNQPQHF,TGTGCCAGCAGCTTAGGCGGGACAGTCAATCAGCCCCAGCATTTT
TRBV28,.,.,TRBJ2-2,CASSSHMDRELFF,TGTGCCAGCAGTTCACACATGGACAGGGAGCTGTTTTTT
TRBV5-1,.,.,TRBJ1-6,CASKIQGPSSPLHF,TGCGCCAGCAAGATTCAGGGCCCTTCCTCACCCCTCCACTTT
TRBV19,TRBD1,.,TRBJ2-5,CASSIGQGYGETQYF,TGTGCCAGTAGTATAGGACAGGGTTACGGAGAGACCCAGTACTTC
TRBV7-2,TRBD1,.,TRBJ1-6,CASSHRQGRNSPLHF,TGTGCCAGCAGCCACCGACAGGGCCGTAATTCACCCCTCCACTTT
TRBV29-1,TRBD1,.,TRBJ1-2,CSSRDSLYGYTF,TGCAGCAGCCGGGACAGCCTATATGGCTACACCTTC
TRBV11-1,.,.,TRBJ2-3,CASSGATDTQYF,TGTGCCAGCAGCGGGGCAACAGATACGCAGTATTTT
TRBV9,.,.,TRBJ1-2,CASSVVPGGPISYTF,TGTGCCAGCAGCGTAGTACCGGGGGGTCCCATTAGCTACACCTTC
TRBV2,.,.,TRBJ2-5,CASSESLTGRETQYF,TGTGCCAGCAGTGAAAGCCTGACAGGTCGAGAGACCCAGTACTTC
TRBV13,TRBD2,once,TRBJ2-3,CASRGDYSTDTQYF,TGTGCCAGCAGGGGGGACTACAGCACAGATACGCAGTATTTT
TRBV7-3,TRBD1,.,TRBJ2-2,CASSSQGANTGELFF,TGTGCCAGCAGCTCCCAGGGGGCGAACACCGGGGAGCTGTTTTTT
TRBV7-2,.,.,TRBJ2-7,CASSPSGLSSYEQYF,TGTGCCAGCAGCCCGAGCGGGCTGAGCTCCTACGAGCAGTACTTC
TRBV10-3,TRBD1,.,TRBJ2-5,CAISDYRGTGIQTQYF,TGTGCCATCAGTGATTACCGGGGGACAGGGATACAGACCCAGTACTTC
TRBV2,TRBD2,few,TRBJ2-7,CASSGGLAVSSYEQYF,TGTGCCAGCAGTGGTGGACTAGCGGTAAGCTCCTACGAGCAGTACTTC